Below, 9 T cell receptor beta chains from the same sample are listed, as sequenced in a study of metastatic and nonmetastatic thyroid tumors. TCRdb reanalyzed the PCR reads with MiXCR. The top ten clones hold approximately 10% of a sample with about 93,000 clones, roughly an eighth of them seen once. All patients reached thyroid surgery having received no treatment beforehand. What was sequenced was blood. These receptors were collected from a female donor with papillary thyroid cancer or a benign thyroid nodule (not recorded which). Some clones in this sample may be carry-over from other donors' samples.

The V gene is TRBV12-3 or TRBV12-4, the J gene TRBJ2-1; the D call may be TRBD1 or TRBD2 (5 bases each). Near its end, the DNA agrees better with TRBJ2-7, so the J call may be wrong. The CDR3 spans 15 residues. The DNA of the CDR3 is TGTGCCAGCAGTTGGGGGAGTGGCTTCCTCTACGAGCAGTACTTC. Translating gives CASSWGSGFLYEQYF.

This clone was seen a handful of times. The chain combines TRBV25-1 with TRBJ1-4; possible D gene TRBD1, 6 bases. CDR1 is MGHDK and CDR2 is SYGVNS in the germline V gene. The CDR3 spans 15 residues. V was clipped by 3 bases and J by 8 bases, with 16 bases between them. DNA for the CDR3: TGTGCCAGCAGTGAGGCGACGACGGGACAAGAAAAACTGTTTTTT. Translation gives CASSEATTGQEKLFF.

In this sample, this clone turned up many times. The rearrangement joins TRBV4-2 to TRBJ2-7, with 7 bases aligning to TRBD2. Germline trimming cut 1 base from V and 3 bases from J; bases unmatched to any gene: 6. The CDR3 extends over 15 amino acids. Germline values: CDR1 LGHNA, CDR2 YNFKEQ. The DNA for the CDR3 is TGTGCCAGCAGCCAAGTAGCTGGCGGGAGCTACGAGCAGTACTTC. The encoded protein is CASSQVAGGSYEQYF.

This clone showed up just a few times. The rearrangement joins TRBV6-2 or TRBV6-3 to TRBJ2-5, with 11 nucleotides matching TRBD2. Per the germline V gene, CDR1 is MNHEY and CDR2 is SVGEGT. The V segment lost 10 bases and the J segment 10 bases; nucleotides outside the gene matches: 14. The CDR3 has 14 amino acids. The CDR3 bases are TGTGCCATCGGCCTAGCGGGAGGCCGACCGGGCCAGTACTTC. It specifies CAIGLAGGRPGQYF.

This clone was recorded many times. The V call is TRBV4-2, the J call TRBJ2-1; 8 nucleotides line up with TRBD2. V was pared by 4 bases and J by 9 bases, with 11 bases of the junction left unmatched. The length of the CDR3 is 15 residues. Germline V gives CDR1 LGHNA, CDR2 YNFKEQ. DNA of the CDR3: TGTGCCAGCAGCCTCTTAGCGGGATTGGGGGGTGAGCAGTTCTTC. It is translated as CASSLLAGLGGEQFF.

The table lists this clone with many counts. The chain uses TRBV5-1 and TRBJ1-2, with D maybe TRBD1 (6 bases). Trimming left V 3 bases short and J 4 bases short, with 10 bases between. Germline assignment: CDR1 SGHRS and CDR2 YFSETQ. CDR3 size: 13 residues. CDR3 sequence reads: CASSSQGFYGYTF. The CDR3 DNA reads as TGCGCCAGCAGCTCACAGGGATTCTATGGCTACACCTTC.

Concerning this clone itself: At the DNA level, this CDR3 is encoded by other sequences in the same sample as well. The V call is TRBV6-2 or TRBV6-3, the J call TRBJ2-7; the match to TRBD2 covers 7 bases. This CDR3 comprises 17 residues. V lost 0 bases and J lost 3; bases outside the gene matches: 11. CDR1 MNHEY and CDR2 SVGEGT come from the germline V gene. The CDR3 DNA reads TGTGCCAGCAGTTACTCGACTCGACTAGCTGGAGTCTACGAGCAGTACTTC. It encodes CASSYSTRLAGVYEQYF.

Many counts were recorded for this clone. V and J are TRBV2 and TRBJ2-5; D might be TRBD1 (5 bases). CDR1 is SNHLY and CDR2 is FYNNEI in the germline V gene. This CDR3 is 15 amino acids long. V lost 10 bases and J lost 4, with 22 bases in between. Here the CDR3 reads CATQNLVGVGETQYF. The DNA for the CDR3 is TGTGCCACTCAGAACCTCGTAGGGGTCGGAGAGACCCAGTACTTC.

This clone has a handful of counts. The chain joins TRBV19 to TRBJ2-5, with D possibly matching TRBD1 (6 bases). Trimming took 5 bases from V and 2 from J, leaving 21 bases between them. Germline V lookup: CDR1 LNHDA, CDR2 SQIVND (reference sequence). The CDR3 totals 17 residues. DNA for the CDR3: TGTGCCAGTAGTGCAAGCCCCTTGGGGGCTGGACAAGAGACCCAGTACTTC. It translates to CASSASPLGAGQETQYF.